The clone carrying this TCR beta chain was counted ten times or more. Its antigen is unidentified. This sample was taken from a study of T-cell memory formation after mild COVID-19. The CDR3 is made up of 11 amino acids. Trimming cost V 5 bases and J 5 bases, with 5 bases left between them. From germline, CDR1 is KGHDR and CDR2 SFDVKD. Study observations and caveats: Day 15 to 85 contracting clones showed balanced CD4/CD8; later expanders leaned CD4+. Memory cells collected pre-infection included some clones that later responded, suggesting cross-reactive memory joined. The study found contracting CD4+ clones mainly in CM and EM and contracting CD8+ clones in EMRA.

TCRdb recomputed calls from the 5' RACE reads with MiXCR, one row per CDR3 protein. The sample carries about 57,000 distinct CDR3 sequences, more than 9% recorded once. The source of this sequence is a man between 18 and 29 years old who had mild COVID-19 (a few samples of this study predate the infection). Cell type and time point are not known. Sequencing was done on a sample of PBMCs or a T cell subset sorted from them (not recorded which). The chain has TRBV24-1 and TRBJ1-2; D gene ambiguous. In DNA form, the CDR3 reads TGTGCCACCAGTGGGGGTTATGGCTACACCTTC. Encoded protein: CATSGGYGYTF.